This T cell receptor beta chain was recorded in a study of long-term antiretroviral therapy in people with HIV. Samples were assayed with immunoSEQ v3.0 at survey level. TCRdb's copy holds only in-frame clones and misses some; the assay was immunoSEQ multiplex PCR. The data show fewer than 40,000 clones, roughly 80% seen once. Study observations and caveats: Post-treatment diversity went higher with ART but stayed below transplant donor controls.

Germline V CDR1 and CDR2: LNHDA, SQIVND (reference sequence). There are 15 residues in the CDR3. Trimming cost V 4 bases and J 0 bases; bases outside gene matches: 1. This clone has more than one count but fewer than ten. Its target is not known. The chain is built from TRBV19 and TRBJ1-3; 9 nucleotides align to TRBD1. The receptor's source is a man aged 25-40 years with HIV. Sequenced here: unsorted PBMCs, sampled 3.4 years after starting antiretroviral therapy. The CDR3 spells CASSTDRGSGNTIYF. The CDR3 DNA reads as TGTGCCAGTAGTACGGACAGGGGCTCTGGAAACACCATATATTTT.